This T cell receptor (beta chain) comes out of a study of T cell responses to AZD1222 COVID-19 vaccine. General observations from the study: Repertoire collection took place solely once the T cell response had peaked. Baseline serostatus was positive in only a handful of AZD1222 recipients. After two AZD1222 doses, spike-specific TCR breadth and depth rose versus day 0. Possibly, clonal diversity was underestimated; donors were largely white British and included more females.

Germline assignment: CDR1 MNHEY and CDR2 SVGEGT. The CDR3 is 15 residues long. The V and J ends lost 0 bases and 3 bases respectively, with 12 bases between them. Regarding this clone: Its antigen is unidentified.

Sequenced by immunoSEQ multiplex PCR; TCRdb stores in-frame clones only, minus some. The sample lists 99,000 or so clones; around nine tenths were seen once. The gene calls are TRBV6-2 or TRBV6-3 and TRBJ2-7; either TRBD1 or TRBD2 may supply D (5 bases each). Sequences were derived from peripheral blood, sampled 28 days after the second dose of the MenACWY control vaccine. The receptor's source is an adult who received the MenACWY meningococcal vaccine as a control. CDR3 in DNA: TGTGCCAGCAGTTACTCTAATCGGGGCCTCTACGAGCAGTACTTC. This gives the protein CASSYSNRGLYEQYF.